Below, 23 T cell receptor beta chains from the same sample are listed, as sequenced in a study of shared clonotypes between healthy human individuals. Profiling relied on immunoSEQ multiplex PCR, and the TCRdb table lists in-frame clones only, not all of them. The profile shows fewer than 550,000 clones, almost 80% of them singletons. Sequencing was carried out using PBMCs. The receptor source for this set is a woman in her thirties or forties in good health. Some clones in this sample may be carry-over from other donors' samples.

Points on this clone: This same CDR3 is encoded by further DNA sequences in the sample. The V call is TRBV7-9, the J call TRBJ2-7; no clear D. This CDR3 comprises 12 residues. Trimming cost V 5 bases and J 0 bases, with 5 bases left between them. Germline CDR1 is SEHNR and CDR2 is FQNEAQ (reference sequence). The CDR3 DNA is TGTGCCAGCAGCCCGGTCTCCTACGAGCAGTACTTC. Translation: CASSPVSYEQYF.

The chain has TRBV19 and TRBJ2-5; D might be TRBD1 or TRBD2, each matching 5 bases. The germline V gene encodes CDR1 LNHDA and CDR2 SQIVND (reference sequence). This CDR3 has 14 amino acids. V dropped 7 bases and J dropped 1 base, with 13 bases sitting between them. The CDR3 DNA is TGTGCCAGTAAGAGGAGAGGGACCCAAGAGACCCAGTACTTC. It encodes CASKRRGTQETQYF. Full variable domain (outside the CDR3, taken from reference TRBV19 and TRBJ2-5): DGGITQSPKYLFRKEGQNVTLSCEQNLNHDAMYWYRQDPGQGLRLIYYSQIVNDFQKGDIAEGYSVSREKKESFPLTVTSAQKNPTAFYLCASKRRGTQETQYFGPGTRLLVL.

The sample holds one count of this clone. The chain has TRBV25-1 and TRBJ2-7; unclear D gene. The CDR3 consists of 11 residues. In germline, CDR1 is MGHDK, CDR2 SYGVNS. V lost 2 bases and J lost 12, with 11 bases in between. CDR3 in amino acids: CASSEGPCVYF. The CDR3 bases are TGTGCCAGCAGTGAAGGACCGTGCGTGTACTTC.

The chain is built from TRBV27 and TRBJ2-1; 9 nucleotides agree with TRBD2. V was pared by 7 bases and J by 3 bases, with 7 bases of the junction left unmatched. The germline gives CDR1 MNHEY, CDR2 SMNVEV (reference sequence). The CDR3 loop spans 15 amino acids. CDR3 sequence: CASTSSGRNYNEQFF. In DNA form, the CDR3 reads TGTGCCAGCACCTCCAGCGGGAGGAACTACAATGAGCAGTTCTTC.

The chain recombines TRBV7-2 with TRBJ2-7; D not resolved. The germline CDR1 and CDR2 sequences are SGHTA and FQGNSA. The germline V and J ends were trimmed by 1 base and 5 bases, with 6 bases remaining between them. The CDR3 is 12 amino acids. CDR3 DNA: TGTGCCAGCAGCTTAGGGCAGAACGAGCAGTACTTC. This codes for CASSLGQNEQYF.

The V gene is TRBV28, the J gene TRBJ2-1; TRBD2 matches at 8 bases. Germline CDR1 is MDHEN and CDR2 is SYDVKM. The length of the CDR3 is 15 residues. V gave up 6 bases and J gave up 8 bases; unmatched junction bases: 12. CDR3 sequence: CASSLTGGLVDEQFF. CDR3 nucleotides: TGTGCCAGCAGCTTAACTGGGGGACTAGTGGATGAGCAGTTCTTC.

The DNA of the CDR3 is TGTGCCAGCAGCTTGGGACAGGGGGTCGAGACCCAGTACTTC. This encodes CASSLGQGVETQYF. This rearrangement joins TRBV7-9 to TRBJ2-5, with TRBD1 matching over 11 bases. This CDR3 has 14 residues. The germline V gene encodes CDR1 SEHNR and CDR2 FQNEAQ (reference sequence). J gave up 5 bases and V 3 bases, and 2 bases lay outside the gene matches.

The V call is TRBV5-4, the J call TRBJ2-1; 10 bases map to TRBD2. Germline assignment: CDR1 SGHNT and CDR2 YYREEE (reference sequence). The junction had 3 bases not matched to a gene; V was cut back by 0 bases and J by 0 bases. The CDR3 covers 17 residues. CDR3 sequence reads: CASSLVASGSSYNEQFF. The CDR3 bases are TGTGCCAGCAGCTTGGTGGCTAGCGGGAGCTCCTACAATGAGCAGTTCTTC.

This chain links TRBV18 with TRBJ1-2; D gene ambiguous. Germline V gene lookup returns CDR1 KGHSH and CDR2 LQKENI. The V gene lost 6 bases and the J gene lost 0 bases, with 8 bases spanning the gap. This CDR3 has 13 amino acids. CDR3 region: CASSNRANYGYTF. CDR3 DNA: TGTGCCAGCTCCAACAGAGCTAACTATGGCTACACCTTC.

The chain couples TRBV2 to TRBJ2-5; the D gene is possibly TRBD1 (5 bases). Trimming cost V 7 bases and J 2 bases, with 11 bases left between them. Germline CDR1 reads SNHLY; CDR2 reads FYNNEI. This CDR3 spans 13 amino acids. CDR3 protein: CASNGQGQETQYF. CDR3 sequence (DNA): TGTGCCAGCAATGGGCAGGGTCAAGAGACCCAGTACTTC.

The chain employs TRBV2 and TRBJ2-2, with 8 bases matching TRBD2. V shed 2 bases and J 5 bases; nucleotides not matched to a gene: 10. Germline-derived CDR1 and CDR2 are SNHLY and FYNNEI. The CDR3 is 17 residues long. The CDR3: CASSEFAGRAGTGELFF. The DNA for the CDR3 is TGTGCCAGCAGTGAATTTGCCGGGAGGGCGGGGACCGGGGAGCTGTTTTTT.

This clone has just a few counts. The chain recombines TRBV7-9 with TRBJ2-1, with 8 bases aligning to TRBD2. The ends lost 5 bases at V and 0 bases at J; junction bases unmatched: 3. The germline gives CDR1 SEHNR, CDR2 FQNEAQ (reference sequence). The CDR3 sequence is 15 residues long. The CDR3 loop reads CASSPLAGSYNEQFF. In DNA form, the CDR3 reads TGTGCCAGCAGCCCGCTAGCGGGCTCCTACAATGAGCAGTTCTTC.

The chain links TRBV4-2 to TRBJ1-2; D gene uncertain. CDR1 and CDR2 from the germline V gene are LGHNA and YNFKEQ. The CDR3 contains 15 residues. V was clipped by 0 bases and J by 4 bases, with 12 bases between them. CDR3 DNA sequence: TGTGCCAGCAGCCAAGACCGTGGGGTAGGCTATGGCTACACCTTC. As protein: CASSQDRGVGYGYTF.

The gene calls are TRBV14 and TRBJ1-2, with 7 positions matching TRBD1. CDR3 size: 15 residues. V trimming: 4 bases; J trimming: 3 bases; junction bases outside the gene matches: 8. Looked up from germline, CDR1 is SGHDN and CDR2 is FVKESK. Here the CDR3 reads CASSRGPGTDYGYTF. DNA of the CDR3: TGTGCCAGCAGCCGAGGACCCGGGACAGACTATGGCTACACCTTC.

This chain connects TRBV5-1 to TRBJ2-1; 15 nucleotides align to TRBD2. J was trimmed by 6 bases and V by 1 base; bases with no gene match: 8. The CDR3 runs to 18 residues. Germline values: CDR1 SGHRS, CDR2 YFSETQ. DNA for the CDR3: TGCGCCAGCAGCTTGTTTCCGGGGGGACTAGCGGGAGGCAATGAGCAGTTCTTC. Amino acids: CASSLFPGGLAGGNEQFF.

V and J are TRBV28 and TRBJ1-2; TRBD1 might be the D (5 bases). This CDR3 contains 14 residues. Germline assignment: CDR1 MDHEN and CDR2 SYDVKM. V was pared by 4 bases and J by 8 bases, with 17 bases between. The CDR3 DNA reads TGTGCCAGCAGTTCACGGTGGCAGGGAAGGGGCTACACCTTC. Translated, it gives CASSSRWQGRGYTF.

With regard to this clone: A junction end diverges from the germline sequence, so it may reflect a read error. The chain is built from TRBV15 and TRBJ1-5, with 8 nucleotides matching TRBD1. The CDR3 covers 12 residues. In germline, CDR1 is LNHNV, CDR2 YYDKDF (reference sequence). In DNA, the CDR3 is TGTGCCACCAGCAGGGACCACAGGGGGACGGATTTT. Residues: CATSRDHRGTDF.

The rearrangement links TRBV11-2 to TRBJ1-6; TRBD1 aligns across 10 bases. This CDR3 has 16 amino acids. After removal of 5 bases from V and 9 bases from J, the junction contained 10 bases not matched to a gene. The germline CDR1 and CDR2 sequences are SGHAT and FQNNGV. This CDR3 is CASSRMLGQGISPLHF. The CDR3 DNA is TGTGCCAGCAGCCGAATGTTGGGACAGGGGATTTCACCCCTCCACTTT. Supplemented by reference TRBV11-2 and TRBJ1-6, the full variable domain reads EAGVAQSPRYKIIEKRQSVAFWCNPISGHATLYWYQQILGQGPKLLIQFQNNGVVDDSQLPKDRFSAERLKGVDSTLKIQPAKLEDSAVYLCASSRMLGQGISPLHFGNGTRLTVT.

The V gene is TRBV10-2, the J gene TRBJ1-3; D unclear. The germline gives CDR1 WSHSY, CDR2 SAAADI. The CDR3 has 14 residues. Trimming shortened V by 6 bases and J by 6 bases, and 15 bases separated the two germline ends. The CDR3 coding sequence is TGCGCCAGCAGCTCTAGCGGGAGTTCAAACACCATATATTTT. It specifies CASSSSGSSNTIYF.

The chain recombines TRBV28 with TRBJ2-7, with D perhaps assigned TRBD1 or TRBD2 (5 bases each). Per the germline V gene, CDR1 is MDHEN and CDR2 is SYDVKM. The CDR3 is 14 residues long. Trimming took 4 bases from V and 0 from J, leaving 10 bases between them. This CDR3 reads CASSYGALSYEQYF. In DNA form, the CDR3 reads TGTGCCAGCAGTTACGGGGCCCTCTCCTACGAGCAGTACTTC.

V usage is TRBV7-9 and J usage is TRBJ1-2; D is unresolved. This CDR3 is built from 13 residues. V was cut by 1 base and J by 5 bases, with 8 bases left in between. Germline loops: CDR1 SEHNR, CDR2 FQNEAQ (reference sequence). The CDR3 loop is CASSLELGYGYTF. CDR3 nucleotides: TGTGCCAGCAGCTTAGAGTTGGGGTATGGCTACACCTTC.

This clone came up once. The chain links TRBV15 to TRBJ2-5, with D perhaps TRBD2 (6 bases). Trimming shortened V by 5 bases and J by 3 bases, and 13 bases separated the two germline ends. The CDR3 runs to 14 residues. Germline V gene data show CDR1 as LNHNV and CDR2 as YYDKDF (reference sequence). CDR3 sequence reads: CATSPAGGEETQYF. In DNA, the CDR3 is TGTGCCACCAGCCCGGCCGGCGGGGAAGAGACCCAGTACTTC.

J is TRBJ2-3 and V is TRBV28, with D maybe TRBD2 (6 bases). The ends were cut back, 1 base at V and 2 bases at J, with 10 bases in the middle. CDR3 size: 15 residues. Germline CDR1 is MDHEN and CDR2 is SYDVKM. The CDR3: CASSLLADTTDTQYF. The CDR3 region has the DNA TGTGCCAGCAGTTTATTAGCGGATACCACAGATACGCAGTATTTT.